This TCR beta chain is from a study of blood T cell repertoires in COVID-19. Study summary: Specimens from acute and convalescent COVID-19 originated in the United States, Italy and Spain. T cells, B-cell-depleted T cells, or PBMCs provided the cDNA or gDNA that served as material.

The authors' processing: Reference gene primer amplification gave nucleated cell count estimates. Here immunoSEQ multiplex PCR was the method, and the copy in TCRdb shows in-frame clones only, minus some. Clone size and V and J calls were adopted from that table, with D and trimming inferred from the DNA. In the table there are more than 150,000 clones, roughly nine tenths of which are singletons. The CDR3 loop spans 13 amino acids. Germline V CDR1 and CDR2: SNHLY, FYNNEI. V was pared by 8 bases and J by 8 bases, with 9 bases of the junction left unmatched. The TCR comes from a woman aged 40 to 55 with acute or convalescent COVID-19. The V call is TRBV2, the J call TRBJ2-1; TRBD1 agrees at 7 bases. Material: peripheral blood. Here the CDR3 reads CASGETGIYEQFF. The CDR3 region has the DNA TGTGCCAGCGGAGAGACAGGGATCTATGAGCAGTTCTTC.